The rows below give T cell receptor beta chains drawn from one sample of a study of cytomegalovirus exposure and HLA in healthy donors. Sequenced by immunoSEQ multiplex PCR; TCRdb stores in-frame clones only, minus some. The sample contains about 120,000 clones, around 83% of which appear only once. Sequenced material: PBMCs. The receptors here all came from a man aged 25-45 years in good health and CMV-seropositive. The CDR3 runs from the conserved cysteine through the conserved F or W. D genes are given only for firm matches. The size entry is marked missing in some rows and otherwise reads once, few, many or a size class.

TRBJ2-6,TRBV18,-,-,TGTGCCAGCTCCCCCTACTCTGGGGCCAACGTCCTGACTTTC,CASSPYSGANVLTF
TRBJ2-1,TRBV13,-,-,TGTGCCAGCAGCTTAGCTTGGGGGCTCCGAATCGGACAGAGTTACAATGAGCAGTTCTTC,CASSLAWGLRIGQSYNEQFF
TRBJ1-2,TRBV6-1,-,-,TGTGCCAGCGGCAGAGCAGGGGCTGGACTCTATGGCTACACCTTC,CASGRAGAGLYGYTF
TRBJ1-2,TRBV5-4,TRBD1,-,TGTGCCAGCAGCACCCGACAGGGGCCCTTTAACTATGGCTACACCTTC,CASSTRQGPFNYGYTF
TRBJ1-2,TRBV4-1,-,once,TGCGCCAGCAGCCAAGTCCGGCGGAACTATGGCTACACCTTC,CASSQVRRNYGYTF
TRBJ2-5,TRBV5-6,-,-,TGTGCCAGCAGCTTGTTTGGGGGGAAAGAGACCCAGTACTTC,CASSLFGGKETQYF
TRBJ1-6,TRBV9,-,-,TGTGCCAGCAGCGTCACAGGGAGCTCCTATAATTCACCCCTCCACTTT,CASSVTGSSYNSPLHF
TRBJ1-2,TRBV11-2,-,-,TGTGCCAGCAGCTTAGCCCGGGGACTCTATGGCTACACCTTC,CASSLARGLYGYTF
TRBJ2-1,TRBV7-2,TRBD1,-,TGTGCCAGCAGGGATGACAGGGAAGGCAACGTTGAGCAGTTCTTC,CASRDDREGNVEQFF
TRBJ2-5,TRBV5-1,-,once,TGCGCCAGCAGCCCCCGGACTAATCAAGAGACCCAGTACTTC,CASSPRTNQETQYF
TRBJ2-1,TRBV28,-,-,TGTGCCAGCAGTCCCAAACGGCGGACAACTTACAATGAGCAGTTCTTC,CASSPKRRTTYNEQFF
TRBJ2-1,TRBV4-1,TRBD1,once,TGCGCCAGCAGCCAGAGACCCCTGGACAGGTCCAATGAGCAGTTCTTC,CASSQRPLDRSNEQFF
TRBJ2-3,TRBV18,-,once,TGTGCCAGCTCACCAGGCAGGGGAGCGGCGGATACGCAGTATTTT,CASSPGRGAADTQYF
TRBJ1-2,TRBV7-9,-,once,TGTGCCAGCAGCCCCCCCTGGACACGAAGCTACACCTTC,CASSPPWTRSYTF
TRBJ2-7,TRBV7-2,-,-,TGTGCCAGCAGCTTAGTGGCGGGGTACGAGCAGTACTTC,CASSLVAGYEQYF
TRBJ1-3,TRBV6-1,-,-,TGTGCCAGCAGTGAAGCGTATCGGGGGGCTGGCTCTGGAAACACCATATATTTT,CASSEAYRGAGSGNTIYF